The rows below give T cell receptor beta chains drawn from one sample of a study of blood T cell repertoires in COVID-19. The protocol was immunoSEQ multiplex PCR, while the TCRdb copy is restricted to in-frame clones and leaves out a portion. The sample records fewer than 55,000 clones, approximately 89% being singletons. Sequenced: peripheral blood. Receptor source: a man at least 80 years old with active or convalescent COVID-19. The CDR3 runs from the conserved cysteine through the conserved F or W. Each record gives: D gene, J gene, V gene, CDR3 protein. A D gene is named only where the DNA matches it firmly.

-	TRBJ1-2	TRBV11-1	CASSSTRDISNYGYTF
TRBD1	TRBJ2-3	TRBV10-3	CAIRTGTGGVLGTDTQYF
-	TRBJ1-5	TRBV6-5	CASSRTAEQPQHF
-	TRBJ1-6	TRBV10-3	CAISESEGLGSPLHF
TRBD1	TRBJ1-3	TRBV4-2	CASSPGPTGGRSNSGNTIYF
TRBD1	TRBJ1-2	TRBV5-6	CASSLGGQGFYGYTF
TRBD2	TRBJ2-1	TRBV9	CASSVGLAGSYNEQFF
-	TRBJ1-2	TRBV5-6	CASSLVGDTANYGYTF
TRBD1	TRBJ2-4	TRBV28	CARGRGSKNIQYF
-	TRBJ1-4	TRBV4-3	CASSPDGFELFF
TRBD1	TRBJ2-7	TRBV7-2	CASSTGDSSSYEQYF
-	TRBJ2-7	TRBV6-2/TRBV6-3	CASSFTRDEQYF
-	TRBJ2-7	TRBV5-1	CASSLADYSYEQYF
TRBD2	TRBJ2-7	TRBV6-6	CASRTSGSLYEQYF
-	TRBJ1-2	TRBV7-9	CASSSFIQWGPIYGYTF
TRBD1	TRBJ2-2	TRBV5-4	CASSPPGVTGAGELFF
TRBD1	TRBJ2-6	TRBV5-6	CASSSYRTGITSANVLTF
TRBD1	TRBJ1-1	TRBV7-9	CASGEGAWTEAFF